This passage covers 15 T cell receptor beta chains from one sample sequenced in a study of CDR3 diversity in severe acne. Each CDR3 protein gets one entry after TCRdb re-called the PCR reads with MiXCR. This table has fewer than 100,000 distinct CDR3 sequences, around 50% appearing once. Sequencing was carried out using blood. These TCRs come from a male donor in good health, without acne.

The sample holds many counts of this clonotype. The chain uses TRBV20-1 and TRBJ2-5; maybe TRBD2 (6 bases). With 1 base removed from V and 5 bases from J, the gap between germline ends came to 14 bases. The germline V gene encodes CDR1 DFQATT and CDR2 SNEGSKA (reference sequence). This CDR3 has 14 residues. In DNA, the CDR3 is TGCAGTGCTAGAGTAGGCAGGGAGGTGGAGACCCAGTACTTC. Translated, it gives CSARVGREVETQYF.

This clonotype has a count of ten or more. The genes are TRBV20-1 and TRBJ1-1, with 7 bases lining up with TRBD1. Looked up from germline, CDR1 is DFQATT and CDR2 is SNEGSKA (reference sequence). The CDR3 has 15 residues. Trimming removed 0 bases from V and 0 bases from J; junction bases left unmatched: 4. In nucleotides, the CDR3 is TGCAGTGCTAGAGACCCCGGGACAGTGAACACTGAAGCTTTCTTT. Its translation is CSARDPGTVNTEAFF.

This clonotype showed up many times. The genes are TRBV6-1 and TRBJ2-1; no clear D gene. The CDR3 totals 12 residues. The V gene lost 6 bases and the J gene lost 7 bases, with 10 bases spanning the gap. The germline gives CDR1 MNHNS, CDR2 SASEGT. CDR3 sequence reads: CASRPYINEQFF. In nucleotides, the CDR3 is TGTGCCAGCAGACCATACATAAATGAGCAGTTCTTC.

Regarding this clonotype: A much larger clone differs from this one at a single base, so this may be a read error. This chain connects TRBV7-9 to TRBJ1-1; D remains ambiguous. The CDR3 has 12 residues. From germline, CDR1 is SEHNR and CDR2 FQNEAQ (reference sequence). The chain's CDR3 is CASSFRPTEASF. The CDR3 nucleotides read TGTGCCAGCAGCTTCCGCCCCACTGAAGCTTCCTTT.

Ten or more counts support this clonotype. This chain uses TRBV5-1 with TRBJ2-7; D uncertain. CDR3 length equals 14 residues. Per the germline V gene, CDR1 is SGHRS and CDR2 is YFSETQ. Between the trimmed V and J ends, which lost 1 base and 5 bases, there was a span of 13 bases. The CDR3 bases are TGCGCCAGCAGCTTGTACAGCTTTTACGACGAGCAGTACTTC. Protein sequence: CASSLYSFYDEQYF.

The sample holds a few counts of this clonotype. The CDR3 does not end in the conserved phenylalanine or tryptophan, so this is likely a read error. CDR3 sequence (DNA): TGTGCCAGCAGCCAAAACAGGGTCGGGAACACTGAAGCTTTCATT. Its protein product is CASSQNRVGNTEAFI. The chain has TRBV3-1 and TRBJ1-1; tentatively, D is TRBD1 (6 bases). Germline V gene data show CDR1 as LGHDT and CDR2 as YNNKEL (reference sequence). This CDR3 spans 15 amino acids. V gave up 2 bases and J gave up 1 base, with 11 bases separating them.

The chain uses TRBV7-3 and TRBJ1-2, with D tentatively TRBD1 (5 bases). This CDR3 is built from 13 residues. The V and J ends lost 2 bases and 6 bases respectively, with 10 bases between them. Germline V gene sequence: CDR1 SGHTA, CDR2 FQGTGA. In nucleotides, the CDR3 is TGTGCCAGCAGCTTACGCCCAGGGAATGGCTACACCTTC. Its translation: CASSLRPGNGYTF. The complete variable domain, with remaining parts taken from reference TRBV7-3 and TRBJ1-2, reads GAGVSQTPSNKVTEKGKYVELRCDPISGHTALYWYRQSLGQGPEFLIYFQGTGAADDSGLPNDRFFAVRPEGSVSTLKIQRTERGDSAVYLCASSLRPGNGYTFGSGTRLTVV.

The V call is TRBV4-1, the J call TRBJ2-7; 7 bases fit TRBD1. The CDR3 spans 16 residues. V lost 4 bases, J lost 4 bases, and 13 bases stayed unmatched. Germline CDR1 is MGHRA and CDR2 is YSYEKL. Here the CDR3 DNA reads TGCGCCAGCAGCCGGAGGCATCGGGACAGAGAATACGAGCAGTACTTC. Its translation: CASSRRHRDREYEQYF.

The sample holds many counts of this clonotype. The chain couples TRBV4-1 to TRBJ2-7; 9 bases agree with TRBD2. The germline V gene encodes CDR1 MGHRA and CDR2 YSYEKL. The CDR3 is made up of 18 amino acids. V trimming: 4 bases; J trimming: 4 bases; junction bases outside the gene matches: 17. CDR3 DNA: TGCGCCAGCAGCCCAACCGAGCTGGGAGCGGGAGGACCATACGAGCAGTACTTC. Its protein is CASSPTELGAGGPYEQYF.

This clonotype was picked up many times. The junction does not match germline at one end; this may be a read error. V is TRBV6-1 and J is TRBJ2-1, with 10 bases aligning to TRBD1. Germline V gives CDR1 MNHNS, CDR2 SASEGT. This CDR3 comprises 16 residues. The CDR3 region has the DNA TGTGCCGGCAGTGAAGCGACAGGGGGCTGGAAAAATGAGCAGTTCTTC. It yields the protein CAGSEATGGWKNEQFF.

The V and J genes are TRBV7-3 and TRBJ1-2, with TRBD1 as a possible D gene (6 bases). This CDR3 is 18 amino acids long. CDR1 is SGHTA, CDR2 FQGTGA, per germline. Between the trimmed V and J ends, which lost 4 bases and 4 bases, there was a span of 25 bases. The CDR3 region has the DNA TGTGCCAGCAGCTCGAGCGGGGGGGCGTCATTTGGCGGCTATGGCTACACCTTC. It translates to CASSSSGGASFGGYGYTF.

Turning to this clonotype: One end of the junction varies from germline; a read error may be responsible. DNA for the CDR3: TGTGCCAACAGTGAGGACAGAGTAGGAACAGAGACCCAGTACTTC. It specifies CANSEDRVGTETQYF. The rearrangement links TRBV2 to TRBJ2-5; D possibly corresponds to TRBD1 (6 bases). The CDR3 is 15 amino acids. In germline, CDR1 is SNHLY, CDR2 FYNNEI.

In its sample, this clonotype was seen many times. The V gene is TRBV29-1, the J gene TRBJ2-3; 9 nucleotides line up with TRBD2. Germline V gives CDR1 SQVTM, CDR2 ANQGSEA. Trimming removed 2 bases from V and 2 bases from J; junction bases left unmatched: 17. There are 19 residues in the CDR3. The CDR3 sequence is CSVERRELVRGGVTDTQYF. In DNA form, the CDR3 reads TGCAGCGTTGAAAGAAGGGAGCTAGTGCGGGGGGGTGTCACAGATACGCAGTATTTT.

This chain joins TRBV29-1 and TRBJ2-7; D is ambiguous. V lost 7 bases and J lost 2, with 12 bases in between. CDR1 SQVTM and CDR2 ANQGSEA come from the germline V gene. The CDR3 contains 12 residues. The CDR3 sequence: CSAYYGTYEQYF. The CDR3 nucleotides are TGCAGCGCCTACTATGGTACCTACGAGCAGTACTTC.

In this sample, this clonotype turned up a few times. This CDR3 reads CASSTQGNTEAFF. The CDR3 DNA reads TGTGCCAGCAGCACCCAGGGCAACACTGAAGCTTTCTTT. This chain connects TRBV7-3 to TRBJ1-1; weak D call: TRBD1 (5 bases). V lost 5 bases to trimming and J lost 2 bases, with 9 bases between them. The CDR3 extends over 13 amino acids. Germline CDR1 SGHTA, CDR2 FQGTGA. Full variable domain (outside the CDR3, taken from reference TRBV7-3 and TRBJ1-1): GAGVSQTPSNKVTEKGKYVELRCDPISGHTALYWYRQSLGQGPEFLIYFQGTGAADDSGLPNDRFFAVRPEGSVSTLKIQRTERGDSAVYLCASSTQGNTEAFFGQGTRLTVV.